Presented here are 18 T cell receptor beta chains from one specimen sequenced in a study of cytomegalovirus exposure and HLA in healthy donors. The PCR had 60 Vbeta and 13 Jbeta primers. The protocol was immunoSEQ multiplex PCR, while the TCRdb copy is restricted to in-frame clones and leaves out a portion. Seen here are roughly 150,000 clones, approximately 80% observed once, and the top ten hold approximately 3%. What was sequenced was PBMCs. These receptors were obtained from a male donor in good health and CMV-seronegative.

DNA of the CDR3: TGTGCCAGCAGCACCCACGGTACTGAAAAACTGTTTTTT. Translated, it gives CASSTHGTEKLFF. The gene calls are TRBV7-2 and TRBJ1-4; D not resolved. Germline lookup yields CDR1 SGHTA and CDR2 FQGNSA. The germline V and J ends were trimmed by 5 bases and 7 bases, with 11 bases remaining between them. This CDR3 region has 13 residues.

This chain links TRBV5-4 with TRBJ1-2, with 11 positions matching TRBD1. Trimming took 0 bases from V and 6 from J; bases not matched to a gene: 4. Germline-derived CDR1 and CDR2 are SGHNT and YYREEE (reference sequence). This CDR3 comprises 15 residues. DNA of the CDR3: TGTGCCAGCAGCTTGGTTCCGGGACAGGGGGATGGCTACACCTTC. The encoded protein is CASSLVPGQGDGYTF.

This chain joins TRBV9 and TRBJ2-7, with 8 bases matching TRBD1. CDR3 length: 16 amino acids. J gave up 2 bases and V 4 bases, and 11 bases lay outside the gene matches. Germline-derived CDR1 and CDR2 are SGDLS and YYNGEE. The CDR3 here is CASSPRTGTMTYEQYF. The DNA for the CDR3 is TGTGCCAGCAGCCCCCGGACAGGGACCATGACCTACGAGCAGTACTTC.

This chain uses TRBV7-7 with TRBJ2-1; D call uncertain. CDR1 is SSHAT and CDR2 is FNYEAQ in the germline V gene (reference sequence). V lost 3 bases, J lost 8 bases, and 14 bases lay in between. CDR3 length: 14 residues. The CDR3 nucleotides read TGTGCCAGCAGCTTCCACAGATCAGCTGATGAGCAGTTCTTC. Translated: CASSFHRSADEQFF.

The genes are TRBV6-1 and TRBJ2-7, with D perhaps TRBD2 (6 bases). The germline gives CDR1 MNHNS, CDR2 SASEGT. The ends were cut back, 9 bases at V and 8 bases at J, with 17 bases in the middle. This CDR3 spans 12 amino acids. CDR3 DNA sequence: TGTGCCAGTGCCTGGGACTCCCCGAAGCAGTACTTC. This gives the protein CASAWDSPKQYF.

This chain links TRBV9 with TRBJ2-1; TRBD2 is a possible D gene (6 bases). Germline CDR1 is SGDLS and CDR2 is YYNGEE. Trimming removed 0 bases at V and 3 bases at J, with 19 bases between. CDR3 length: 18 amino acids. The CDR3 protein is CASSVGSGGIIFYNEQFF. The CDR3 coding sequence is TGTGCCAGCAGCGTAGGGAGTGGCGGGATAATCTTCTACAATGAGCAGTTCTTC.

This clone appeared a single time. CDR3 in amino acids: CATSRDSGGVDTQYF. The CDR3, as DNA: TGTGCCACCAGCAGAGATTCCGGGGGGGTAGATACGCAGTATTTT. V and J are TRBV15 and TRBJ2-3; the match to TRBD2 covers 8 bases. The CDR3 has 15 residues. The J segment lost 5 bases and the V segment lost 0 bases, leaving 4 bases of the junction unmatched. In germline, CDR1 is LNHNV, CDR2 YYDKDF (reference sequence).

This clone was observed a single time. It is unclear where the CDR3 begins or ends on the DNA, so no DNA is shown, and the CDR3 is as TCRdb lists it. CDR3 region: CASSTSTSNSNQPQHF. The rearrangement uses TRBV6-6 and TRBJ1-5; TRBD1 reflects the table's D call only, with no check against the DNA. CDR1 and CDR2 (germline): MNHNY, SVGAGI (reference sequence). The CDR3 length equals 16 residues, ends included.

The chain recombines TRBV19 with TRBJ1-5, with D tentatively TRBD1 (5 bases). Germline assignment: CDR1 LNHDA and CDR2 SQIVND (reference sequence). The CDR3 is 16 amino acids. V was shortened by 2 bases and J by 0 bases, with 11 bases between the two germline ends. The CDR3 spells CASSIKFGGSNQPQHF. In nucleotides, the CDR3 is TGTGCCAGTAGTATAAAGTTCGGGGGTAGCAATCAGCCCCAGCATTTT. The full variable domain, in which reference TRBV19 and TRBJ1-5 provide the parts outside the CDR3, is DGGITQSPKYLFRKEGQNVTLSCEQNLNHDAMYWYRQDPGQGLRLIYYSQIVNDFQKGDIAEGYSVSREKKESFPLTVTSAQKNPTAFYLCASSIKFGGSNQPQHFGDGTRLSIL.

The chain employs TRBV7-2 and TRBJ2-1; a possible D gene is TRBD2 (6 bases). The V end lost 4 bases, the J end lost 9 bases, and 13 bases lay between the germline ends. Germline V CDR1 and CDR2: SGHTA, FQGNSA. The CDR3 is 13 residues long. CDR3 protein: CASSSGLRLEQFF. DNA of the CDR3: TGTGCCAGCAGCTCGGGACTGAGGCTTGAGCAGTTCTTC.

The chain links TRBV28 to TRBJ1-5; TRBD1 matches 9 bases. J lost 7 bases, V lost 5 bases, and 9 bases had no gene match. The CDR3 consists of 15 residues. Looked up from germline, CDR1 is MDHEN and CDR2 is SYDVKM. CDR3 sequence (DNA): TGTGCCAGCAGTGGAGGGGGGACAGGGAACCAGCCCCAGCATTTT. Protein: CASSGGGTGNQPQHF.

The CDR3, as DNA: TGTGCCAGCAGTTTAGGGCACCGGGACAGGCGAGAGACCCAGTACTTC. Encoded protein: CASSLGHRDRRETQYF. The chain carries TRBV27 and TRBJ2-5; 8 bases are shared with TRBD1. CDR1 and CDR2 from the germline V gene are MNHEY and SMNVEV (reference sequence). With V trimmed by 2 bases and J by 4 bases, 9 bases remained unmatched. The CDR3 is 16 residues long.

This clone showed up just once. The V gene is TRBV5-1, the J gene TRBJ1-6, with D perhaps TRBD1 (5 bases). V was cut by 3 bases and J by 14 bases, with 21 bases left in between. CDR1 and CDR2 from the germline V gene are SGHRS and YFSETQ. This CDR3 comprises 15 residues. CDR3 protein: CASSSGDGPLRSLHF. The CDR3 DNA reads as TGCGCCAGCAGCTCGGGGGACGGCCCATTGCGCTCCCTCCACTTT. Variable domain in full (rest from reference TRBV5-1 and TRBJ1-6): KAGVTQTPRYLIKTRGQQVTLSCSPISGHRSVSWYQQTPGQGLQFLFEYFSETQRNKGNFPGRFSGRQFSNSRSEMNVSTLELGDSALYLCASSSGDGPLRSLHFGNGTRLTVT.

The chain joins TRBV19 to TRBJ1-1, with D perhaps matching TRBD1 (6 bases). The CDR3 is made up of 15 amino acids. The germline V and J ends were trimmed by 5 bases and 7 bases, with 20 bases remaining between them. Germline-derived CDR1 and CDR2 are LNHDA and SQIVND (reference sequence). This CDR3 is CASSGTGQQSFEAFF. The CDR3 region has the DNA TGTGCCAGTAGTGGAACAGGGCAACAGTCCTTTGAAGCTTTCTTT.

The chain has TRBV30 and TRBJ1-2; D not certain. The CDR3 loop spans 13 amino acids. CDR1 and CDR2 (germline): GTSNPN, SVGIG (reference sequence). The V and J ends lost 4 bases and 8 bases respectively, with 17 bases between them. CDR3 DNA: TGTGCCTGGAAACCGGGAGCGGGTGGCGGCTACACCTTC. It is translated as CAWKPGAGGGYTF.

The V gene is TRBV4-2, the J gene TRBJ2-5, with 7 bases lining up with TRBD2. Trimming removed 0 bases from V and 1 base from J; junction bases left unmatched: 8. CDR3 size: 17 residues. Per germline, CDR1 LGHNA and CDR2 YNFKEQ. CDR3 DNA sequence: TGTGCCAGCAGCCAAGAACGTAGCGGGCTGAGCCAAGAGACCCAGTACTTC. The encoded protein is CASSQERSGLSQETQYF.

The chain uses TRBV2 and TRBJ2-7, with TRBD2 matching over 12 bases. This CDR3 is 17 amino acids long. After removal of 8 bases from V and 2 bases from J, the junction contained 13 bases not matched to a gene. Germline assignment: CDR1 SNHLY and CDR2 FYNNEI. CDR3 amino acids: CASSGGHLAGGTYEQYF. DNA of the CDR3: TGTGCCAGCTCGGGGGGGCACCTAGCGGGAGGGACCTACGAGCAGTACTTC.

In its sample, this clone was seen a few times. The CDR3 DNA follows: TGTGCCAGCAGCCAGACGGGCTTCATCGGGAGTTACGAGCAGTACTTC. This sequence encodes CASSQTGFIGSYEQYF. The chain has TRBV14 and TRBJ2-7; perhaps TRBD2 as D (6 bases). The V gene lost 3 bases and the J gene lost 4 bases, with 19 bases spanning the gap. This CDR3 has 16 amino acids. In germline, CDR1 is SGHDN, CDR2 FVKESK.